These 18 T cell receptor beta chains share one sample of origin, sequenced in a study of CD8 T cells in ankylosing spondylitis. Via MiXCR, TCRdb re-called the 5' RACE reads, giving one row per CDR3 protein. The repertoire holds 150,000 to 200,000 distinct CDR3 sequences, with 10% to 15% as singletons. What was sequenced was blood, either unsorted or a sorted T cell fraction (not recorded which). The origin of the receptors is a female donor with ankylosing spondylitis or in good health (not recorded which).

This clonotype was detected only a few times. The CDR3 here is CASSLGVSYTGELFF. CDR3 in DNA: TGTGCCAGCAGCCTCGGTGTCAGCTACACCGGGGAGCTGTTTTTT. The chain links TRBV3-1 to TRBJ2-2; no clear D. The ends were cut back, 4 bases at V and 3 bases at J, with 12 bases in the middle. This CDR3 is built from 15 residues. Germline V gives CDR1 LGHDT, CDR2 YNNKEL (reference sequence).

This clonotype was counted ten times or more. V gene TRBV24-1 combines with J gene TRBJ2-2, with D unclear. The germline gives CDR1 KGHDR, CDR2 SFDVKD. V lost 3 bases and J lost 2, with 12 bases in between. The CDR3 is made up of 16 amino acids. The CDR3 coding sequence is TGTGCCACCAGTGATGTCCGAAGACCCAACACCGGGGAGCTGTTTTTT. Protein sequence: CATSDVRRPNTGELFF.

This clonotype was recorded many times. V usage is TRBV12-3 or TRBV12-4 and J usage is TRBJ1-2, with D possibly being TRBD1 (5 bases). Trimming shortened V by 6 bases and J by 6 bases, and 17 bases separated the two germline ends. The CDR3 contains 14 residues. CDR3: CASSVREIVDGYTF. In nucleotides, the CDR3 is TGTGCCAGCAGCGTCAGGGAGATCGTGGATGGCTACACCTTC.

This clonotype showed up just a few times. Written as DNA, the CDR3 is TGTGCCACCAGCGAGGGACAGGAGGGGACAAGGGCCGAGCAGTACTTC. Its translation is CATSEGQEGTRAEQYF. The rearrangement links TRBV15 to TRBJ2-7, with TRBD1 identical over 8 bases. CDR3 size: 16 residues. With V trimmed by 5 bases and J by 6 bases, 15 bases remained unmatched. From germline, CDR1 is LNHNV and CDR2 YYDKDF (reference sequence).

Many counts were recorded for this clonotype. The chain is built from TRBV5-1 and TRBJ2-1, with 10 bases fitting TRBD2. The CDR3 totals 14 residues. J was trimmed by 6 bases and V by 5 bases; bases with no gene match: 5. Germline V gene lookup returns CDR1 SGHRS and CDR2 YFSETQ. The CDR3 DNA reads as TGCGCCAGCAGTGTAGCGGGAGGATCCAATGAGCAGTTCTTC. This codes for CASSVAGGSNEQFF.

This clonotype was found many times. The chain carries TRBV27 and TRBJ2-3; 10 nucleotides agree with TRBD2. The germline gives CDR1 MNHEY, CDR2 SMNVEV (reference sequence). V gave up 2 bases and J gave up 0 bases; unmatched junction bases: 5. This CDR3 has 17 amino acids. The chain's CDR3 is CASSLPGLAASTDTQYF. The CDR3 region has the DNA TGTGCCAGCAGTTTACCCGGACTAGCGGCTAGCACAGATACGCAGTATTTT.

Many counts were recorded for this clonotype. The chain is built from TRBV9 and TRBJ1-4; possible D gene TRBD1, 5 bases. The germline V and J ends were trimmed by 0 bases and 5 bases, with 20 bases remaining between them. The CDR3 has 18 residues. CDR1 SGDLS and CDR2 YYNGEE come from the germline V gene. CDR3 in DNA: TGTGCCAGCAGCGTAGGACATCGGATCGGGGGGTCCAATGAAAAACTGTTTTTT. As protein: CASSVGHRIGGSNEKLFF.

The table lists this clonotype with many counts. This rearrangement joins TRBV19 to TRBJ2-1, with 8 bases lining up with TRBD2. The length of the CDR3 is 14 residues. Germline assignment: CDR1 LNHDA and CDR2 SQIVND (reference sequence). V trimming: 5 bases; J trimming: 4 bases; junction bases outside the gene matches: 4. The CDR3 nucleotides are TGTGCCAGTAGTTTAGCGGGATTTTACAATGAGCAGTTCTTC. It specifies CASSLAGFYNEQFF.

The rearrangement joins TRBV10-3 to TRBJ2-5; D is undetermined. This CDR3 is 13 amino acids long. Germline V CDR1 and CDR2: ENHRY, SYGVKD. Trimming removed 2 bases at V and 3 bases at J, with 7 bases between. The CDR3 nucleotides read TGTGCCATCAGTGAGGAGTACGAAGAGACCCAGTACTTC. Protein product: CAISEEYEETQYF.

This rearrangement joins TRBV19 to TRBJ1-2; D call uncertain. Per the germline V gene, CDR1 is LNHDA and CDR2 is SQIVND (reference sequence). The CDR3 is 13 residues long. V lost 0 bases, J lost 4 bases, and 6 bases lay in between. The CDR3 sequence: CASSIDRAYGYTF. The CDR3 DNA is TGTGCCAGTAGTATAGACAGAGCCTATGGCTACACCTTC.

This clonotype was counted at least ten times. The V and J genes are TRBV15 and TRBJ2-7, with unresolved D. Per germline, CDR1 LNHNV and CDR2 YYDKDF (reference sequence). V lost 0 bases to trimming and J lost 3 bases, with 15 bases between them. This CDR3 region has 16 residues. The CDR3 nucleotides are TGTGCCACCAGCAGAGATGACCCCGGAGTAGACTACGAGCAGTACTTC. Amino acids: CATSRDDPGVDYEQYF. Full variable domain (remainder filled in from reference TRBV15 and TRBJ2-7): DAMVIQNPRYQVTQFGKPVTLSCSQTLNHNVMYWYQQKSSQAPKLLFHYYDKDFNNEADTPDNFQSRRPNTSFCFLDIRSPGLGDTAMYLCATSRDDPGVDYEQYFGPGTRLTVT.

This clonotype was found a few times. CDR3 in amino acids: CSAPAADQETQYF. CDR3 nucleotides: TGCAGTGCCCCCGCGGCGGACCAAGAGACCCAGTACTTC. The chain employs TRBV20-1 and TRBJ2-5; D call uncertain. V lost 6 bases, J lost 0 bases, and 11 bases lay in between. Per the germline V gene, CDR1 is DFQATT and CDR2 is SNEGSKA (reference sequence). The CDR3 runs to 13 residues.

The chain links TRBV12-3 or TRBV12-4 to TRBJ2-4; 10 bases are a match to TRBD1. The ends lost 6 bases at V and 8 bases at J; junction bases unmatched: 13. This CDR3 region has 16 residues. The CDR3 sequence: CASRHSLGQGGDIQYF. The CDR3 coding sequence is TGTGCCAGCAGGCACTCCCTTGGACAGGGGGGGGACATTCAGTACTTC.

With respect to this clonotype: This may come from a read error, since a much larger clone is one base off. The chain carries TRBV12-3 or TRBV12-4 and TRBJ2-3; tentative D call: TRBD2 (6 bases). V lost 6 bases and J 5 bases, leaving 18 bases between the germline ends. The CDR3 contains 15 residues. CDR3 sequence reads: CASSPGEDFRDTQYF. CDR3 nucleotide sequence: TGTGCCAGCAGCCCGGGGGAAGATTTCAGAGATACGCAGTATTTT.

In its sample, this clonotype was seen many times. The chain recombines TRBV27 with TRBJ2-6, with 7 bases fitting TRBD1. V was pared by 3 bases and J by 0 bases, with 5 bases of the junction left unmatched. Germline CDR1 and CDR2: MNHEY and SMNVEV (reference sequence). The CDR3 covers 17 residues. In DNA, the CDR3 is TGTGCCAGCAGTTTTAGGGGGCCCTCCTCTGGGGCCAACGTCCTGACTTTC. Translation gives CASSFRGPSSGANVLTF.

In its sample, this clonotype was seen a few times. This is likely a read error, given that the CDR3 carries no conserved phenylalanine or tryptophan at its end. This sequence joins TRBV7-2 and TRBJ2-5, with 8 bases that match TRBD2. Losses at the gene ends were 5 bases for V and 0 bases for J; bases not matched to a gene: 8. CDR1 SGHTA and CDR2 FQGNSA come from the germline V gene. This CDR3 has 16 amino acids. The CDR3 protein is CASSPPGLGNQETQYS. In DNA, the CDR3 is TGTGCCAGCAGCCCCCCGGGACTAGGGAACCAAGAGACCCAGTACTCC.

This clonotype occurred a few times. The genes are TRBV7-9 and TRBJ2-1; D is undetermined. Germline V gene sequence: CDR1 SEHNR, CDR2 FQNEAQ (reference sequence). V gave up 4 bases and J gave up 12 bases, with 10 bases separating them. The CDR3 spans 11 residues. The CDR3: CASSSEVRQFF. In DNA form, the CDR3 reads TGTGCCAGCAGCTCCGAGGTGCGGCAGTTCTTC.

This clonotype came up a few times. This chain links TRBV7-2 with TRBJ1-1, with TRBD1 matching 7 bases. The CDR3 is made up of 15 amino acids. CDR1 SGHTA and CDR2 FQGNSA come from the germline V gene. With V trimmed by 0 bases and J by 5 bases, 6 bases remained unmatched. CDR3 protein: CASSLAQGVGTEAFF. CDR3 DNA sequence: TGTGCCAGCAGCTTAGCTCAGGGGGTGGGGACTGAAGCTTTCTTT.